These T cell receptor beta chains were read from a single sample in a study of blood T cell repertoires in COVID-19. Measured with immunoSEQ multiplex PCR; TCRdb has only the in-frame clones, and not every one. This table has roughly 79,000 clones, around 88% appearing once. Sequencing input: peripheral blood. These receptor sequences come from a woman over 75 with active or convalescent COVID-19. CDR3s include the opening cysteine and the closing phenylalanine or tryptophan. D genes are given only for firm matches. Only some rows state a clone size, as once, few, many or a class for expanded clones.

D	V	size	J	DNA	CDR3
NA	TRBV28	NA	TRBJ1-2	TGTGCCAGCAGTTTAATTCAGGGAGGCTACACCTTC	CASSLIQGGYTF
TRBD1	TRBV7-6	once	TRBJ2-1	TGTGCCAGCAGCTTAGCCCCACAGGGGATCCACAATGAGCAGTTCTTC	CASSLAPQGIHNEQFF
NA	TRBV7-9	NA	TRBJ1-1	TGTGCCAGCAGCTTACCAGACACTGAAGCTTTCTTT	CASSLPDTEAFF
NA	TRBV9	NA	TRBJ1-5	TGTGCCAGCAGCGTAGGTGCAGGGGCGAATCAGCCCCAGCATTTT	CASSVGAGANQPQHF
NA	TRBV5-5	NA	TRBJ1-1	TGTGCCAGCAGCCAGAACACTGAAGCTTTCTTT	CASSQNTEAFF
NA	TRBV19	NA	TRBJ1-1	TGTGCCAGTACCTCACCCGGGGGCACTGAAGCTTTCTTT	CASTSPGGTEAFF
NA	TRBV4-1	NA	TRBJ1-4	TGCGCCAGCAGCCAAGAGGGCTCAAGGGAGGGACTGTTTTTT	CASSQEGSREGLFF
NA	TRBV6-1	NA	TRBJ1-2	TGTGCCAGCAGTGAGGCCACCCCCGTTTATGGCTACACCTTC	CASSEATPVYGYTF
NA	TRBV28	NA	TRBJ1-2	TGTGCCAGCAGTTTCCTTCTAGAGATTAACTATGGCTACACCTTC	CASSFLLEINYGYTF
TRBD1	TRBV24-1	NA	TRBJ2-2	TGTGCCACCAGTGATTTGAGTAGGACAGGGGCCGGGGAGCTGTTTTTT	CATSDLSRTGAGELFF
NA	TRBV14	NA	TRBJ2-7	TGTGCCAGCAGCCACCGCTACGAGCAGTACTTC	CASSHRYEQYF
NA	TRBV5-4	NA	TRBJ1-1	TGTGCCAGCAGCTCGAACAGAGCGAACACTGAAGCTTTCTTT	CASSSNRANTEAFF
NA	TRBV7-2	NA	TRBJ2-3	TGTGCCAGCAGCTTAGGACTAGGGCGCACAGATACGCAGTATTTT	CASSLGLGRTDTQYF
NA	TRBV27	NA	TRBJ1-2	TGTGCCAGCAGTTTTTTGGGGGAGGGCGCGGATTATGGCTACACCTTC	CASSFLGEGADYGYTF
TRBD2	TRBV7-7	NA	TRBJ2-5	TGTGCCAGCAGCTTTAGGCTAGCGGGGGGCCAAGAGACCCAGTACTTC	CASSFRLAGGQETQYF
TRBD1	TRBV6-5	NA	TRBJ2-3	TGTGCCAGCAGCCGGGACAGGGGGACAGATACGCAGTATTTT	CASSRDRGTDTQYF
TRBD2	TRBV28	NA	TRBJ2-5	TGTGCCAGCATTCCCACGGGACTAGCGGGAGGGCCGGGGACCCAGTACTTC	CASIPTGLAGGPGTQYF
TRBD1	TRBV6-1	few	TRBJ1-1	TGTGCCAGCATTAGACAGGGCGGGGAGGCTTTCTTT	CASIRQGGEAFF
TRBD1	TRBV10-3	NA	TRBJ2-3	TGTGCCATCAGTGCTTGGACAGGAAGCACAGATACGCAGTATTTT	CAISAWTGSTDTQYF
TRBD2	TRBV7-9	NA	TRBJ2-7	TGTGCCAGCAGCTCCTGGACTAGCGGCACCTACGAGCAGTACTTC	CASSSWTSGTYEQYF
NA	TRBV3-1/TRBV3-2	NA	TRBJ2-7	TGTGCCAGCAGCCAAGGTACCAGCGCCTCCTACGAGCAGTACTTC	CASSQGTSASYEQYF
NA	TRBV29-1	medium-sized	TRBJ1-2	TGCAGCGTTGCTGGCTCTAACTATGGCTACACCTTC	CSVAGSNYGYTF
NA	TRBV7-6	NA	TRBJ1-3	TGTGCCAGCAGCTTAGTGCCGATGAGCTCTGGAAACACCATATATTTT	CASSLVPMSSGNTIYF
TRBD1	TRBV29-1	NA	TRBJ2-7	TGCAGCGTTCGGGACAGGGCGACCTACGAGCAGTACTTC	CSVRDRATYEQYF
TRBD1	TRBV7-2	NA	TRBJ2-7	TGTGCCAGCAGCCCACCGGGCGGACAGGGGGCATCCGAGCAGTACTTC	CASSPPGGQGASEQYF
NA	TRBV19	NA	TRBJ1-6	TGTGCCAGTACCCCTGTGGGGCGGAATTCACCCCTCCACTTT	CASTPVGRNSPLHF
NA	TRBV6-2/TRBV6-3	NA	TRBJ2-7	TGTGCCAGCAGTTACCACCCCTTGGGGGGCTACGAGCAGTACTTC	CASSYHPLGGYEQYF
NA	TRBV7-2	NA	TRBJ1-1	TGTGCCAGCACCCCCAACGCCCAGAAGAACACTGAAGCTTTCTTT	CASTPNAQKNTEAFF
TRBD1	TRBV30	once	TRBJ1-2	TGTGCCTGGAGTTTCTTGGGACAGGGGGCGAGTGGCTACACCTTC	CAWSFLGQGASGYTF
NA	TRBV6-1	NA	TRBJ2-7	TGTGCCAGCAGTGAAGGGGGGGACTCCTACGAGCAGTACTTC	CASSEGGDSYEQYF
TRBD2	TRBV29-1	NA	TRBJ2-2	TGCAGCGTTGTTGGAATTCCGGGGAGGGTCGGGGAGCTGTTTTTT	CSVVGIPGRVGELFF
TRBD1	TRBV27	once	TRBJ2-1	TGTGCCAGCACGTCTGGGGAGGGACAGGGGGCTGAGCAGTTCTTC	CASTSGEGQGAEQFF
NA	TRBV9	NA	TRBJ1-2	TGTGCCAGCAGCGTAGGAACAGGGACCTATGGCTACACCTTC	CASSVGTGTYGYTF
NA	TRBV20-1	NA	TRBJ1-2	TGCAGTGCCGGGGGTGGCTACACCTTC	CSAGGGYTF
TRBD2	TRBV19	once	TRBJ2-3	TGTGCCAGTAGTATAGCTGGGACTAGCGGGAGGGCGCAGTATTTT	CASSIAGTSGRAQYF
TRBD2	TRBV6-2/TRBV6-3	NA	TRBJ2-7	TGTGCCAGCAGTGACCCGAGACTAGCGGGAGACAACGAGCAGTACTTC	CASSDPRLAGDNEQYF
TRBD2	TRBV7-3	NA	TRBJ2-7	TGTGCCAGCAGCTTAAGTGTCGGGGGGTCCTACGAGCAGTACTTC	CASSLSVGGSYEQYF
NA	TRBV9	NA	TRBJ2-7	TGTGCCAGCAGCGTAGGTGGGGCCGACTACGAGCAGTACTTC	CASSVGGADYEQYF
NA	TRBV18	NA	TRBJ1-1	TGTGCCAGCTCAAACGACAGAAACACTGAAGCTTTCTTT	CASSNDRNTEAFF
TRBD2	TRBV18	NA	TRBJ2-7	TGTGCCAGCTCTCGCGGATTGGCGGGAGTATCGGAGGAGCAGTACTTC	CASSRGLAGVSEEQYF
NA	TRBV6-4	NA	TRBJ2-2	TGTGCCAGCAGTTTGGAACCAGGGGCCGGGGAGCTGTTTTTT	CASSLEPGAGELFF
TRBD1	TRBV6-5	NA	TRBJ2-1	TGTGCCAGCAACCCGGGACAGGGGACCTACAATGAGCAGTTCTTC	CASNPGQGTYNEQFF
TRBD1	TRBV25-1	NA	TRBJ1-4	TGTGCCAGCAGGGCCACAGGGGGTGCGTTGAAACTGTTTTTT	CASRATGGALKLFF
NA	TRBV3-1/TRBV3-2	NA	TRBJ2-2	TGTGCCAGCAGCCAAGCCTGGCGGCTTAGTCAGAGAGACACCGGGGAGCTGTTTTTT	CASSQAWRLSQRDTGELFF